Given below is one T cell receptor (beta chain) in context. The target antigen is unknown. Trimming took 8 bases from V and 4 from J, leaving 8 bases between them. The germline V gene has CDR1 SNHLY and CDR2 FYNNEI. The CDR3 is made up of 12 amino acids. The sample comes from a study of cytomegalovirus exposure and HLA in healthy donors. Study background: Counted in an early data release were about 85 million unique TCRs from HLA-typed donors.

Use of 60 Vbeta and 13 Jbeta primers characterized the PCR. As processed by the authors: Roughly 76 million unique TCR beta chains, around 11 million of them shared, were counted by a later analysis. Data came from immunoSEQ multiplex PCR; TCRdb stores just in-frame clones and leaves some out. The V and J calls and clone size were taken over from that table, and D and trimming were inferred from the DNA. The sample has about 120,000 clones; about 64% are singletons. Study conclusions and caveats: A later analysis appeared to link common viral pathogens to several of the most significant clusters. Researchers reported in a later analysis that a missense DCLRE1C variant was tied to TCR beta V- and J-gene trimming.

The source material was PBMCs. The rearrangement uses TRBV2 and TRBJ1-4; no firm D call. The sequence derives from a man between 18 and 29 years old in good health and CMV-seropositive. The CDR3 nucleotides read TGTGCCAGCTCCAGGAATAATGAAAAACTGTTTTTT. Amino acids: CASSRNNEKLFF. The full variable domain, its missing parts supplied by reference TRBV2 and TRBJ1-4, is EPEVTQTPSHQVTQMGQEVILRCVPISNHLYFYWYRQILGQKVEFLVSFYNNEISEKSEIFDDQFSVERPDGSNFTLKIRSTKLEDSAMYFCASSRNNEKLFFGSGTQLSVL.